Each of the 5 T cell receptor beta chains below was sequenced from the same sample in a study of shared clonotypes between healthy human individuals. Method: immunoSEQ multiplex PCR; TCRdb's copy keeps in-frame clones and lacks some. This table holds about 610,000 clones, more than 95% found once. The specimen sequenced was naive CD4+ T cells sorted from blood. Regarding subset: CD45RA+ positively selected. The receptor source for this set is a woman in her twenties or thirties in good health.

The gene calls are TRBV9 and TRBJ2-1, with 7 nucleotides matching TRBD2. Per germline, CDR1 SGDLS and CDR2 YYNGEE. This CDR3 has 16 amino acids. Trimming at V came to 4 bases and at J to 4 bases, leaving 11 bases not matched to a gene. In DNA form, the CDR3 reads TGTGCCAGCAGCTCCCACGGACGAGCGGGATACAATGAGCAGTTCTTC. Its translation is CASSSHGRAGYNEQFF.

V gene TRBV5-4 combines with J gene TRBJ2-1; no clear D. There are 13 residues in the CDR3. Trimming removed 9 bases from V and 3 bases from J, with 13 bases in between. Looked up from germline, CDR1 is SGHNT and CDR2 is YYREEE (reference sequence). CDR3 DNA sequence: TGTGCCATTCACGCGGTCAGCTACAATGAGCAGTTCTTC. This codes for CAIHAVSYNEQFF.

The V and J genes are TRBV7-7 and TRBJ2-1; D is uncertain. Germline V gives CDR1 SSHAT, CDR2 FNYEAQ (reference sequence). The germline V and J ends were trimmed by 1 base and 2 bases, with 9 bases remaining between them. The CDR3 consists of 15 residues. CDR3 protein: CASSLDLGPYNEQFF. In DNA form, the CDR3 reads TGTGCCAGCAGCTTAGATCTGGGCCCCTACAATGAGCAGTTCTTC.

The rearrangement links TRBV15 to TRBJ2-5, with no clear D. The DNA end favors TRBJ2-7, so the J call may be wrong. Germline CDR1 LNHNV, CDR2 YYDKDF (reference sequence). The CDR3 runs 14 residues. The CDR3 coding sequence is TGTGCCACCAGCAGACGGTGGGTGGACTACGAGCAGTACTTC. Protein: CATSRRWVDYEQYF.

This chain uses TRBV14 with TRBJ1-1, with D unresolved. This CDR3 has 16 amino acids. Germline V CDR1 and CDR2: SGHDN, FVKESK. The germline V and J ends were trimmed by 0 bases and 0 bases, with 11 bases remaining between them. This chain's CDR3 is CASSQDFGRVNTEAFF. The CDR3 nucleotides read TGTGCCAGCAGCCAAGATTTCGGCCGGGTGAACACTGAAGCTTTCTTT.